Following are 10 T cell receptor beta chains from one sample sequenced in a study of T cell repertoires in cytomegalovirus infection. MiXCR, run by TCRdb on the reads, gives a single entry per CDR3 protein. Of about 400,000 distinct CDR3 sequences listed, around 18% are singletons. Material for sequencing was PBMCs. These receptors were taken from a human donor in good health (CMV status not recorded). Some clones in this sample may be carry-over from other donors' samples.

This clonotype was seen only a few times. The rearrangement joins TRBV7-6 to TRBJ2-3; the match to TRBD2 covers 8 bases. Germline values: CDR1 SGHVS, CDR2 FNYEAQ. Trimming took 1 base from V and 4 from J; bases not matched to a gene: 4. The CDR3 totals 15 residues. The CDR3 loop is CASSLEVAGSDTQYF. CDR3 bases: TGTGCCAGCAGCTTAGAGGTAGCGGGGTCAGATACGCAGTATTTT.

V is TRBV7-2 and J is TRBJ2-3; a possible D gene is TRBD2 (5 bases). Per germline, CDR1 SGHTA and CDR2 FQGNSA. Trimming stripped 2 bases from V and 10 bases from J, with 19 bases between. This CDR3 contains 15 residues. This chain's CDR3 is CASSLMRGLAIAQYF. The CDR3, as DNA: TGTGCCAGCAGCTTAATGCGTGGCCTAGCCATCGCGCAGTATTTT.

The chain recombines TRBV20-1 with TRBJ2-3; D is unresolved. The CDR3 has 13 amino acids. The germline CDR1 and CDR2 sequences are DFQATT and SNEGSKA (reference sequence). The V end was cut by 3 bases, the J end by 0 bases, with 7 bases between. The CDR3, as DNA: TGCAGTGCTAGGGGCCCTAGCACAGATACGCAGTATTTT. Encoded protein: CSARGPSTDTQYF.

J is TRBJ2-3 and V is TRBV7-2; D call uncertain. The CDR3 spans 15 residues. The V gene's germline CDR1 is SGHTA and CDR2 FQGNSA. V was clipped by 3 bases and J by 0 bases, with 10 bases between them. The CDR3: CASSLGFASTDTQYF. DNA for the CDR3: TGTGCCAGCAGCTTGGGTTTCGCTAGCACAGATACGCAGTATTTT.

At least ten counts were recorded for this clonotype. The gene calls are TRBV7-2 and TRBJ2-7; the D gene is possibly TRBD2 (6 bases). This CDR3 has 14 amino acids. Germline V gives CDR1 SGHTA, CDR2 FQGNSA. V shed 5 bases and J shed 6 bases, with 17 bases lying between them. In DNA, the CDR3 is TGTGCCAGCAGCACCGGCCCCGGGGGAAGCGAGCAGTACTTC. Translated: CASSTGPGGSEQYF.

The CDR3 bases are TGTGCTAGTGGTTTTGGCGTCGAGGATACGCAGTATTTT. Translation gives CASGFGVEDTQYF. The rearrangement uses TRBV12-5 and TRBJ2-3; D gene ambiguous. With 3 bases removed from V and 6 bases from J, the gap between germline ends came to 10 bases. Germline V gene data show CDR1 as LGHNT and CDR2 as FRNRAP. The CDR3 extends over 13 amino acids.

This clonotype was detected ten times or more. V is TRBV7-2 and J is TRBJ1-4; TRBD1 agrees at 8 bases. Germline CDR1 and CDR2: SGHTA and FQGNSA. Germline trimming cut 5 bases from V and 6 bases from J; bases unmatched to any gene: 5. This CDR3 comprises 14 residues. The CDR3 nucleotides are TGTGCCAGCAGCCCAGGACAGGGATATGAAAAACTGTTTTTT. This gives the protein CASSPGQGYEKLFF.

In its sample, this clonotype was seen many times. This chain uses TRBV4-3 with TRBJ2-2; 7 positions agree with TRBD2. CDR1 is LGHNA, CDR2 YSLEER, per germline. The CDR3 sequence is 15 residues long. Trimming cost V 2 bases and J 6 bases; bases outside gene matches: 6. For the CDR3, the DNA is TGCGCCAGCAGCCAACACGGACTAGGGGCCGGGGAGCTGTTTTTT. It translates to CASSQHGLGAGELFF.

The rearrangement uses TRBV9 and TRBJ2-5; 9 bases fit TRBD2. Germline values: CDR1 SGDLS, CDR2 YYNGEE. CDR3 length equals 15 residues. The V segment lost 0 bases and the J segment 4 bases; nucleotides outside the gene matches: 4. The DNA for the CDR3 is TGTGCCAGCAGCGTAGTAGCGGGAGAGGGAGAGACCCAGTACTTC. This codes for CASSVVAGEGETQYF.

This clonotype occurred many times. The CDR3 DNA reads as TGTGCCAGCAGCTTATACTACGAGCAGTACTTC. It encodes CASSLYYEQYF. The chain couples TRBV7-2 to TRBJ2-7; D call uncertain. V was clipped by 2 bases and J by 3 bases, with 2 bases between them. The CDR3 runs to 11 residues. Germline V gene lookup returns CDR1 SGHTA and CDR2 FQGNSA.